This TCR beta chain was sequenced in a study of blood T cell repertoires in COVID-19. Study background: Nucleic acid was either cDNA or gDNA, and it came from T cells, B-cell-depleted T cells, or PBMCs.

Here immunoSEQ multiplex PCR was the method, and the copy in TCRdb shows in-frame clones only, minus some. The sample contains 250,000 or so clones, roughly 89% of which appear only once. Germline V gene data show CDR1 as MDHEN and CDR2 as SYDVKM. After removal of 3 bases from V and 7 bases from J, the junction contained 7 bases not matched to a gene. This CDR3 is 15 amino acids long. Sequences were obtained from peripheral blood. The receptor was derived from a woman in her thirties or forties who had recovered from COVID-19. This chain connects TRBV28 to TRBJ2-1; 9 nucleotides match TRBD2. In DNA form, the CDR3 reads TGTGCCAGCAGTTTTTGGCTAGCGGGAAGTAATGAGCAGTTCTTC. Protein sequence: CASSFWLAGSNEQFF. The whole variable domain, filled in from reference TRBV28 and TRBJ2-1, reads DVKVTQSSRYLVKRTGEKVFLECVQDMDHENMFWYRQDPGLGLRLIYFSYDVKMKEKGDIPEGYSVSREKKERFSLILESASTNQTSMYLCASSFWLAGSNEQFFGPGTRLTVL.